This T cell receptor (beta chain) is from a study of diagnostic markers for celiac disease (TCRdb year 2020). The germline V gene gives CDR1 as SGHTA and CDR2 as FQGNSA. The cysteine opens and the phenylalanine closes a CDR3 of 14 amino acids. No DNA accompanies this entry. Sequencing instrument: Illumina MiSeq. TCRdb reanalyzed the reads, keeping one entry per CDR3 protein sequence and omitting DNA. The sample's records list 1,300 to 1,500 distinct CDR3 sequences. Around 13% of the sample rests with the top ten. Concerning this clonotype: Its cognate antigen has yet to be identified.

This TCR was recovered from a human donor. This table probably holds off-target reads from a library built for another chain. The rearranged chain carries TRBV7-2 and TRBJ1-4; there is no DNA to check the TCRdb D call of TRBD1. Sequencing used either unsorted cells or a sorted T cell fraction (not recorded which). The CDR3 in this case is CASSFSRVDEKLFF. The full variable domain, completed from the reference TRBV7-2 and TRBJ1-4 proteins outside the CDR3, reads GAGVSQSPSNKVTEKGKDVELRCDPISGHTALYWYRQSLGQGLEFLIYFQGNSAPDKSGLPSDRFSAERTGGSVSTLTIQRTQQEDSAVYLCASSFSRVDEKLFFGSGTQLSVL.